This TCR beta chain was recorded in a study of T cell repertoires in cytomegalovirus infection. The wider study: The authors used CMV epitopes that were HLA-C-restricted (recently identified) and HLA-B-restricted (well studied). Carrying CMV and the relevant HLA type showed in public TCR beta signatures. Findings and limits, study-wide: Identification of carriers of CMV plus the relevant HLA was achieved through cumulative public TCR beta family frequency. Predominance within the ex vivo response was attributable to HLA-C-restricted CMV-specific TCR beta clonotypes.

TCRdb re-called the reads with MiXCR, one entry per CDR3 protein. Of some 350,000 distinct CDR3 sequences detected, about 28% appear once; the ten largest clones hold about 19%. As concerns this clonotype: No antigen is known for it.

This sample comprised cultured PBMCs, obtained from culture after CMV antigen stimulation. The TCR originated in a human donor in good health (CMV status not recorded). Some clones in this sample may be carry-over from other donors' samples.

The CDR3 nucleotides are TGTGCCATCACCTCGGACAGGGGCTTGGACACTGAAGCTTTCTTT. Protein product: CAITSDRGLDTEAFF. The J gene is TRBJ1-1, the V gene TRBV10-3; 9 nucleotides align to TRBD1. The CDR3 runs 15 residues. The germline CDR1 and CDR2 sequences are ENHRY and SYGVKD. V was clipped by 7 bases and J by 3 bases; unmatched bases: 9.